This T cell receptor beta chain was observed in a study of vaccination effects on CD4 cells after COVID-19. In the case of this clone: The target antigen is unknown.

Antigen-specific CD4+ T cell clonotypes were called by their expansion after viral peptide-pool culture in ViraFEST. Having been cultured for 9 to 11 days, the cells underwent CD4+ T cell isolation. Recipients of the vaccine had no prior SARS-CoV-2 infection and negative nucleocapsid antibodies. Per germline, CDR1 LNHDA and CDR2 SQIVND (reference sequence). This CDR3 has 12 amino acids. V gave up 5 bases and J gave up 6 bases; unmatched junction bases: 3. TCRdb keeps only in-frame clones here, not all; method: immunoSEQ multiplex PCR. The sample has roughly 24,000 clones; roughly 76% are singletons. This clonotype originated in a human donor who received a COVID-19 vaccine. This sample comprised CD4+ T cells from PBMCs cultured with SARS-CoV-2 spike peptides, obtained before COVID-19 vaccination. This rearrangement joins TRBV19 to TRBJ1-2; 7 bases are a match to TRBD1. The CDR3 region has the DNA TGTGCCAGTAGTGGCAGGGGGGATGGCTACACCTTC. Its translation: CASSGRGDGYTF.